Presented here are 26 T cell receptor beta chains from one specimen sequenced in a study of Graves' ophthalmopathy and Graves' hyperthyroidism. Amplifying from RNA transcripts, the study obtained TCR beta CDR3 regions. An opening RT-PCR round employed HTBI primers and preceded a second-round multiplex PCR. MiXCR, applied by TCRdb to the multiplex PCR reads, yields one record per CDR3 protein. The table has 200,000 to 250,000 distinct CDR3 sequences, 45% seen once. Input material: peripheral blood. Receptors originate from an adult man with Graves' ophthalmopathy.

The V and J genes are TRBV29-1 and TRBJ1-2; D unresolved. Trimming removed 7 bases at V and 2 bases at J, with 8 bases between. Looked up from germline, CDR1 is SQVTM and CDR2 is ANQGSEA. The CDR3 consists of 11 residues. Here the CDR3 reads CSAGHNYGYTF. For the CDR3, the DNA is TGCAGCGCGGGCCACAACTATGGCTACACCTTC.

The chain links TRBV24-1 to TRBJ2-3; possible D gene TRBD2, 6 bases. The CDR3 is 13 residues long. Trimming removed 3 bases at V and 4 bases at J, with 7 bases between. Germline CDR1 reads KGHDR; CDR2 reads SFDVKD. The CDR3 DNA is TGTGCCACCAGTGATGGCGGGGCAGATACGCAGTATTTT. Its protein is CATSDGGADTQYF.

CDR3 DNA sequence: TGTGCCAGCAGCTTTCCCCCGCGGCTCACCACCTCACCTTATGGCTACACCTTC. Protein product: CASSFPPRLTTSPYGYTF. The chain links TRBV7-2 to TRBJ1-2, with D uncertain. CDR3 size: 18 residues. V dropped 3 bases and J dropped 5 bases, with 25 bases sitting between them. Per germline, CDR1 SGHTA and CDR2 FQGNSA.

This clonotype was detected a few times. The rearrangement joins TRBV7-6 to TRBJ2-7; perhaps TRBD1 as D (6 bases). This CDR3 spans 12 amino acids. Between the trimmed V and J ends, which lost 5 bases and 5 bases, there was a span of 10 bases. Germline assignment: CDR1 SGHVS and CDR2 FNYEAQ. The CDR3 bases are TGTGCCAGCAGCGGCTACAGGGACGAGCAGTACTTC. Protein product: CASSGYRDEQYF.

The chain links TRBV20-1 to TRBJ1-2, with 8 bases aligning to TRBD1. Trimming removed 2 bases from V and 2 bases from J; junction bases left unmatched: 4. CDR3 size: 14 residues. Germline values: CDR1 DFQATT, CDR2 SNEGSKA (reference sequence). The CDR3 is CSARQTGANYGYTF. In DNA form, the CDR3 reads TGCAGTGCTAGACAGACAGGGGCGAACTATGGCTACACCTTC.

The CDR3 DNA reads as TGTGCCAGCAACGAGGGATTCCGGGACAGGGTAATATCTGGAAACACCATATATTTT. This translates into CASNEGFRDRVISGNTIYF. The chain is built from TRBV7-9 and TRBJ1-3; 9 bases align to TRBD1. The CDR3 loop spans 19 amino acids. CDR1 and CDR2 (germline): SEHNR, FQNEAQ (reference sequence). V lost 7 bases, J lost 1 base, and 17 bases stayed unmatched.

V gene TRBV7-8 combines with J gene TRBJ1-2; D is possibly TRBD1 (5 bases). The CDR3 consists of 16 residues. The germline V gene encodes CDR1 SGHVS and CDR2 FQNEAQ. V lost 10 bases, J lost 2 bases, and 23 bases lay in between. The CDR3 DNA reads as TGTGCCATCAGTAGGGCGGGGGTCAGGGAGAACTATGGCTACACCTTC. This codes for CAISRAGVRENYGYTF.

This clonotype was seen at least ten times. V gene TRBV10-3 combines with J gene TRBJ1-6; 7 nucleotides agree with TRBD1. This CDR3 is built from 15 residues. Germline V gene data show CDR1 as ENHRY and CDR2 as SYGVKD. V gave up 6 bases and J gave up 6 bases; unmatched junction bases: 8. The CDR3 DNA follows: TGTGCCATCAGAAGACAGGGCGGCCTTAATTCACCCCTCCACTTT. Encoded protein: CAIRRQGGLNSPLHF.

This clonotype occurred a few times. V and J are TRBV2 and TRBJ1-5, with TRBD1 identical over 9 bases. J was trimmed by 10 bases and V by 9 bases; bases with no gene match: 7. This CDR3 spans 12 amino acids. Germline CDR1 and CDR2: SNHLY and FYNNEI. CDR3 DNA: TGTGCCAGTCGGGACAGGGTAGGCCCCCAGCATTTT. Translated, it gives CASRDRVGPQHF.

This clonotype was detected only a few times. A much larger clone differs by one base, so this may be a read error. CDR3: CASSLWDQPQHF. Written as DNA, the CDR3 is TGTGCCAGCAGCTTATGGGATCAGCCCCAGCATTTT. The chain recombines TRBV11-1 with TRBJ1-5; D is unresolved. The CDR3 sequence is 12 residues long. V was cut by 2 bases and J by 5 bases, with 4 bases left in between. Per the germline V gene, CDR1 is SGHAT and CDR2 is FQDESV (reference sequence).

The table lists this clonotype with a few counts. The chain combines TRBV6-1 with TRBJ1-5; maybe TRBD1 (6 bases). This CDR3 is built from 16 residues. Germline assignment: CDR1 MNHNS and CDR2 SASEGT. V lost 6 bases to trimming and J lost 0 bases, with 15 bases between them. CDR3 coding DNA: TGTGCCAGCAGCTACACGACAGGCTATAGCAATCAGCCCCAGCATTTT. Its translation is CASSYTTGYSNQPQHF.

The V call is TRBV7-2, the J call TRBJ1-2; unclear D gene. Germline loops: CDR1 SGHTA, CDR2 FQGNSA. Trimming shortened V by 4 bases and J by 3 bases, and 9 bases separated the two germline ends. The CDR3 extends over 13 amino acids. Here the CDR3 DNA reads TGTGCCAGCAGCTGGAGACATGACTATGGCTACACCTTC. As protein: CASSWRHDYGYTF. Full variable domain (outside the CDR3, taken from reference TRBV7-2 and TRBJ1-2): GAGVSQSPSNKVTEKGKDVELRCDPISGHTALYWYRQSLGQGLEFLIYFQGNSAPDKSGLPSDRFSAERTGGSVSTLTIQRTQQEDSAVYLCASSWRHDYGYTFGSGTRLTVV.

The chain carries TRBV5-1 and TRBJ2-3; 12 positions agree with TRBD2. This CDR3 region has 16 residues. Unmatched junction bases numbered 3, after V lost 2 bases and J lost 2 bases. Germline V CDR1 and CDR2: SGHRS, YFSETQ. Here the CDR3 reads CASSLGLAGTTDTQYF. CDR3 sequence (DNA): TGCGCCAGCAGCTTAGGACTAGCGGGGACCACAGATACGCAGTATTTT.

In regard to this clonotype: Its ends do not fully match the called genes, so a read error is possible. The CDR3 DNA sequence: TGTGCCAGCAGTGGGTCCGGGACAGCCTACGAGCAGTGCTTC. This translates into CASSGSGTAYEQCF. The chain joins TRBV6-6 to TRBJ2-7; the match to TRBD1 covers 7 bases. Germline V gene lookup returns CDR1 MNHNY and CDR2 SVGAGI (reference sequence). The CDR3 runs to 14 residues.

The chain couples TRBV12-3 or TRBV12-4 to TRBJ1-1, with D unresolved. Trimming removed 3 bases at V and 0 bases at J, with 8 bases between. The CDR3 length is 14 residues. The CDR3 sequence is CASSLRRMNTEAFF. The DNA for the CDR3 is TGTGCCAGCAGTTTGAGGCGGATGAACACTGAAGCTTTCTTT.

This clonotype was counted at least ten times. V is TRBV29-1 and J is TRBJ1-1; a possible D gene is TRBD1 (5 bases). The CDR3 is 12 residues long. Germline CDR1 SQVTM, CDR2 ANQGSEA. V was pared by 2 bases and J by 8 bases, with 12 bases between. The CDR3 coding sequence is TGCAGCGTTGAAAAGGACGGGGGAGAAGCTTTCTTT. It codes for CSVEKDGGEAFF.

The chain links TRBV10-2 to TRBJ1-1; 7 nucleotides align to TRBD1. The CDR3 consists of 14 residues. In germline, CDR1 is WSHSY, CDR2 SAAADI. With 4 bases clipped from V and 8 bases from J, the junction kept 10 bases outside the gene matches. CDR3 residues: CASSVSGGETEAFF. The CDR3, as DNA: TGCGCCAGCAGTGTATCAGGGGGGGAGACAGAAGCTTTCTTT.

V is TRBV5-1 and J is TRBJ2-5; D possibly corresponds to TRBD2 (5 bases). CDR1 is SGHRS, CDR2 YFSETQ, per germline. The CDR3 is made up of 13 amino acids. The V end lost 0 bases, the J end lost 5 bases, and 8 bases lay between the germline ends. CDR3 region: CASSLASLETQYF. DNA for the CDR3: TGCGCCAGCAGCTTGGCTAGCTTGGAGACCCAGTACTTC. The whole variable domain, remainder taken from reference TRBV5-1 and TRBJ2-5, is KAGVTQTPRYLIKTRGQQVTLSCSPISGHRSVSWYQQTPGQGLQFLFEYFSETQRNKGNFPGRFSGRQFSNSRSEMNVSTLELGDSALYLCASSLASLETQYFGPGTRLLVL.

This clonotype was detected only a few times. The gene calls are TRBV29-1 and TRBJ1-5; 7 bases line up with TRBD1. The length of the CDR3 is 15 residues. Losses at the gene ends were 6 bases for V and 3 bases for J; bases not matched to a gene: 11. CDR1 is SQVTM and CDR2 is ANQGSEA in the germline V gene. The CDR3 nucleotides read TGCAGCGTCCAGGGGGGGGGAAGAGACAATCAGCCCCAGCATTTT. Its protein is CSVQGGGRDNQPQHF.

This rearrangement joins TRBV12-3 or TRBV12-4 to TRBJ1-5, with D possibly TRBD1 on 5 matching bases. The V and J ends lost 1 base and 10 bases respectively, with 11 bases between them. The length of the CDR3 is 13 residues. Here the CDR3 DNA reads TGTGCCAGCAGTTTAGACTGGGGGGGACCCCAGCATTTT. This gives the protein CASSLDWGGPQHF.

This clonotype was detected ten times or more. The V gene is TRBV5-1, the J gene TRBJ2-7, with 7 bases that match TRBD1. Trimming cost V 5 bases and J 0 bases; bases outside gene matches: 2. This CDR3 has 13 amino acids. CDR1 and CDR2 (germline): SGHRS, YFSETQ. The CDR3 spells CASRTGPSYEQYF. In DNA form, the CDR3 reads TGCGCCAGCAGGACAGGGCCCTCCTACGAGCAGTACTTC.

Comments on this clonotype: An end of the junction does not agree with germline; a read error may underlie this. This rearrangement joins TRBV10-2 to TRBJ1-2, with D tentatively TRBD1 (5 bases). Germline V lookup: CDR1 WSHSY, CDR2 SAAADI. The CDR3 length is 11 residues. The CDR3 spells CASRDEGAYTF. The CDR3, as DNA: TGTGCCAGCCGGGACGAGGGCGCCTACACCTTC.

With respect to this clonotype: A much larger clone differs from this one at a single base, so this may be a read error. The chain couples TRBV29-1 to TRBJ1-1; D unresolved. The germline CDR1 and CDR2 sequences are SQVTM and ANQGSEA. Trimming took 6 bases from V and 3 from J, leaving 11 bases between them. The CDR3 covers 12 residues. Here the CDR3 DNA reads TGCAGCGTATCGGACGGAGACACTGAAGCTTTCTTT. Protein sequence: CSVSDGDTEAFF.

The chain has TRBV2 and TRBJ2-5; 8 positions agree with TRBD2. Germline CDR1 is SNHLY and CDR2 is FYNNEI. This CDR3 contains 14 residues. Unmatched junction bases numbered 5, after V lost 4 bases and J lost 4 bases. The CDR3 nucleotides are TGTGCCAGCAGTGCGGCGGGAGGACGAGAGACCCAGTACTTC. Its translation: CASSAAGGRETQYF.

Here the CDR3 DNA reads TGCAGTGCTAGTCGCTTGGTTAGAACTAGCGGGAGTGGGACCCAGTACTTC. Its translation: CSASRLVRTSGSGTQYF. The rearrangement joins TRBV20-1 to TRBJ2-5; 11 bases are a match to TRBD2. The CDR3 spans 17 residues. Germline V gene sequence: CDR1 DFQATT, CDR2 SNEGSKA (reference sequence). Trimming cost V 3 bases and J 7 bases; bases outside gene matches: 16.

This clonotype was seen a few times. This chain links TRBV29-1 with TRBJ2-7; 9 bases agree with TRBD1. This CDR3 comprises 13 residues. V was clipped by 3 bases and J by 7 bases; unmatched bases: 7. The germline V gene encodes CDR1 SQVTM and CDR2 ANQGSEA. CDR3 DNA: TGCAGCGTTGAGGGACAGGGTCTGGGAGAGCAGTACTTC. This encodes CSVEGQGLGEQYF.